The following is a T cell receptor beta chain sequence with its context. No antigen is known for it. The record originates from a study of T-cell memory formation after mild COVID-19. Study at large: TCR clusters were mostly donor specific. Broader study findings: Shrinking CD4+ clones resided mostly in CM and EM, and CD8+ ones in EMRA. Clones contracting across day 15 to 85 had a balanced CD4/CD8 profile; later expanding clones leaned CD4+.

Germline values: CDR1 LNHNV, CDR2 YYDKDF (reference sequence). The CDR3 totals 14 residues. V was clipped by 3 bases and J by 0 bases; unmatched bases: 2. TCRdb re-derived calls from the 5' RACE reads in MiXCR, one entry per CDR3 protein. Of under 700,000 distinct CDR3 sequences listed, roughly 20% are singletons. What was sequenced was PBMCs or a T cell subset sorted from them (not recorded which). The TCR sequence derives from an adult woman who had mild COVID-19 (a few samples of this study predate the infection). Cell type and time point are not known. The genes are TRBV15 and TRBJ2-7, with 7 bases fitting TRBD1. The CDR3 DNA follows: TGTGCCACCAGCAGTAGACAGGGCTCCTACGAGCAGTACTTC. Protein: CATSSRQGSYEQYF.